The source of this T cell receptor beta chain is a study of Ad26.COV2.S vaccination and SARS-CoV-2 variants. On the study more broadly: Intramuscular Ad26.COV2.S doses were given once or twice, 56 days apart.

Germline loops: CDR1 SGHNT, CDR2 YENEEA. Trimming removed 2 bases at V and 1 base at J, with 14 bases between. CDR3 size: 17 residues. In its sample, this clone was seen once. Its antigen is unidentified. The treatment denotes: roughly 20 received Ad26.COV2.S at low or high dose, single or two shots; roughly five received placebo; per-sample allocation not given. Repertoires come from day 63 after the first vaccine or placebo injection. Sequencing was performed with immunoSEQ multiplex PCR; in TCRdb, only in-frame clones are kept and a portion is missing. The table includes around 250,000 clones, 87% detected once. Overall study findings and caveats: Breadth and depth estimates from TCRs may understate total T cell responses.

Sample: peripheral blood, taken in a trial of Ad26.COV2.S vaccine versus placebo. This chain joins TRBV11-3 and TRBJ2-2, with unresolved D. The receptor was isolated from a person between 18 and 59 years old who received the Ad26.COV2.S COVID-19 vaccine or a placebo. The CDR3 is CASSLYIRRLNTGELFF. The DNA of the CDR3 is TGTGCCAGCAGCTTATATATTCGCCGGCTGAACACCGGGGAGCTGTTTTTT.